The rows below give T cell receptor beta chains drawn from one sample of a study of T cells in Graves' hyperthyroidism and ophthalmopathy. TCRdb re-called the multiplex PCR reads through MiXCR, storing one row per CDR3 protein. The repertoire includes 450,000 to 500,000 distinct CDR3 sequences, roughly 23% of them detected once, and 45% to 50% sits in the top ten. Sequenced input: blood. These receptors were collected from a woman aged 65 to 85 with Graves' ophthalmopathy. Both conserved end residues are part of each CDR3. D genes are given only for firm matches. The listing skips clone size in some rows; elsewhere it reads once, few, many or a size class.

clone size,D gene,V gene,J gene,CDR3 protein,CDR3 DNA
.,.,TRBV10-3,TRBJ1-5,CAISETQTVKPQHF,TGTGCCATCAGTGAAACCCAGACAGTTAAGCCCCAGCATTTT
many,TRBD1,TRBV5-1,TRBJ2-3,CASSLVDRVTDTQYF,TGCGCCAGCAGCTTGGTCGACAGGGTGACAGATACGCAGTATTTT
.,.,TRBV20-1,TRBJ1-4,CIAWGGNEKLFF,TGCATTGCTTGGGGGGGAAATGAAAAACTGTTTTTT
.,TRBD1,TRBV20-1,TRBJ2-7,CSARDRDRGREQYF,TGCAGTGCTAGAGATCGGGACAGGGGGCGTGAGCAGTACTTC
.,TRBD1,TRBV7-6,TRBJ1-1,CAGSSGPLGQGGTEAFF,TGTGCCGGCAGCTCCGGCCCTCTAGGACAGGGAGGGACTGAAGCTTTCTTT
.,.,TRBV5-1,TRBJ2-7,CASSWDAYYEQYF,TGCGCCAGCAGCTGGGACGCCTACTACGAGCAGTACTTC
.,TRBD2,TRBV6-1,TRBJ2-5,CASSMGSGGGETQYF,TGTGCCAGCAGTATGGGGAGCGGGGGAGGAGAGACCCAGTACTTC
few,TRBD1,TRBV30,TRBJ2-7,CAWSVRQGEQYF,TGTGCCTGGAGTGTACGACAGGGCGAGCAGTACTTC
.,.,TRBV5-1,TRBJ1-4,CASSAGETEKLFF,TGCGCCAGCAGCGCAGGGGAAACGGAAAAACTGTTTTTT
few,.,TRBV24-1,TRBJ2-1,CATSDLTAYNEQFF,TGTGCCACCAGTGACCTGACAGCTTACAATGAGCAGTTCTTC
few,TRBD1,TRBV19,TRBJ2-1,CASSIAGGSSYNEQFF,TGTGCCAGTAGTATAGCAGGGGGAAGCTCCTACAATGAGCAGTTCTTC
many,TRBD2,TRBV20-1,TRBJ2-3,CSVRGLAGGPVRTDTQYF,TGCAGTGTTCGTGGCCTAGCGGGAGGGCCTGTCCGCACAGATACGCAGTATTTT
.,TRBD1,TRBV24-1,TRBJ2-5,CATSDLAPGGDRVTQYF,TGTGCCACCAGTGATTTGGCTCCAGGGGGCGATAGAGTGACCCAGTACTTC
many,TRBD2,TRBV28,TRBJ2-7,CASSSGLAGVVEQYF,TGTGCCAGCAGTTCCGGACTAGCGGGAGTCGTCGAGCAGTACTTC
few,.,TRBV12-3/TRBV12-4,TRBJ1-4,CASSTGQFATNEKLFF,TGTGCCAGCAGTACTGGACAGTTTGCAACTAATGAAAAACTGTTTTTT
.,TRBD1,TRBV28,TRBJ1-2,CASTRGQGSYGYTF,TGTGCCAGCACCCGGGGACAGGGTTCCTATGGCTACACCTTC
.,TRBD1,TRBV19,TRBJ1-5,CASSTRTGGQPQHF,TGTGCCAGTAGTACCAGGACAGGAGGGCAGCCCCAGCATTTT
few,TRBD1,TRBV10-3,TRBJ2-5,CAISDGRQGGETQYF,TGTGCCATCAGCGATGGTCGACAGGGTGGCGAGACCCAGTACTTC
few,.,TRBV19,TRBJ1-1,CASKSPPAGVTEAFF,TGTGCCAGTAAGTCTCCCCCGGCGGGGGTCACTGAAGCTTTCTTT
.,.,TRBV12-3/TRBV12-4,TRBJ1-6,CASSFGAYSPLHF,TGTGCCAGCAGTTTTGGAGCGTACTCACCCCTCCACTTT
.,.,TRBV30,TRBJ2-2,CAWRSRNTGELFF,TGTGCCTGGAGGTCGAGGAACACCGGGGAGCTGTTTTTT
.,.,TRBV12-3/TRBV12-4,TRBJ2-3,CASSIRTDRLTDTQYF,TGTGCCAGCAGTATCCGGACAGACCGGTTGACAGATACGCAGTATTTT
many,.,TRBV12-3/TRBV12-4,TRBJ2-5,CASSLYRAGETQYF,TGTGCCAGCAGTTTATACAGGGCCGGGGAGACCCAGTACTTC
.,.,TRBV3-1,TRBJ1-5,CASSQDLGGNQPQHF,TGCGCCAGCAGCCAAGATTTGGGGGGGAATCAGCCCCAGCATTTT
.,TRBD1,TRBV6-1,TRBJ1-2,CASSWDRARGYTF,TGTGCCAGCAGCTGGGACAGGGCGCGTGGCTACACCTTC
many,.,TRBV3-1,TRBJ2-7,CASSQELGTARYEQYF,TGTGCCAGCAGCCAAGAATTAGGAACAGCTAGGTACGAGCAGTACTTC